One and the same sample provided the 9 T cell receptor beta chains below, sequenced in a study of radiation and T cells in renal cell carcinoma. The time point denotes: blood 4 weeks post-SBRT, at nephrectomy. Regarding treatment: 15 Gy SBRT to primary tumor, nephrectomy 4 weeks later. This table comes from immunoSEQ multiplex PCR, and its TCRdb copy is limited to in-frame clones, with some not included. The profile shows 75,000 to 95,000 clones, around four fifths of them singletons. Sequences were derived from blood, sampled from a patient whose treatment included radiotherapy and nephrectomy. Every receptor here comes from a middle-aged man with renal cell carcinoma.

This chain connects TRBV7-9 to TRBJ2-1; perhaps D is TRBD1 or TRBD2 (5 bases each). CDR3 length equals 14 residues. From germline, CDR1 is SEHNR and CDR2 FQNEAQ (reference sequence). With 5 bases removed from V and 8 bases from J, the gap between germline ends came to 16 bases. As DNA, the CDR3 is TGTGCCAGCAGCCCAGTTGGTCGGGACGATGAGCAGTTCTTC. Translation: CASSPVGRDDEQFF.

Concerning this clone: This same CDR3 is encoded by further DNA sequences in the sample. The chain is built from TRBV6-1 and TRBJ1-1; D is undetermined. The V and J ends lost 0 bases and 1 base respectively, with 3 bases between them. The germline gives CDR1 MNHNS, CDR2 SASEGT. The length of the CDR3 is 13 residues. CDR3 in DNA: TGTGCCAGCAGTGAAGCTGGGAACACTGAAGCTTTCTTT. Translating gives CASSEAGNTEAFF.

This clone came up once. V and J are TRBV7-9 and TRBJ2-2, with a weak D call TRBD2 (6 bases). Germline CDR1 and CDR2: SEHNR and FQNEAQ (reference sequence). V lost 7 bases, J lost 6 bases, and 27 bases lay in between. The CDR3 runs to 18 residues. CDR3 sequence reads: CASIRAVGERPGAGELFF. CDR3 DNA sequence: TGTGCCAGCATTAGGGCCGTGGGGGAACGGCCGGGGGCCGGGGAGCTGTTTTTT.

The J gene is TRBJ1-1, the V gene TRBV2; TRBD1 is a possible D gene (5 bases). Trimming stripped 8 bases from V and 0 bases from J, with 13 bases between. In germline, CDR1 is SNHLY, CDR2 FYNNEI. This CDR3 has 14 amino acids. CDR3 DNA: TGTGCCAGCGATAGGGACTACATGAACACTGAAGCTTTCTTT. This encodes CASDRDYMNTEAFF.

V is TRBV27 and J is TRBJ1-2, with D perhaps TRBD1 (5 bases). Germline V lookup: CDR1 MNHEY, CDR2 SMNVEV (reference sequence). The CDR3 is 12 amino acids. Trimming stripped 9 bases from V and 7 bases from J, with 15 bases between. For the CDR3, the DNA is TGTGCCAGTAAGGGGTATGTGAGTGGCTACACCTTC. This gives the protein CASKGYVSGYTF.

The rearrangement joins TRBV4-1 to TRBJ2-7; 7 bases are shared with TRBD1. Germline loops: CDR1 MGHRA, CDR2 YSYEKL. The CDR3 runs 15 residues. J was trimmed by 3 bases and V by 2 bases; bases with no gene match: 7. The CDR3 here is CASSQPQGKSYEQYF. The CDR3, as DNA: TGCGCCAGCAGCCAACCACAGGGGAAGAGCTACGAGCAGTACTTC.

This chain joins TRBV27 and TRBJ1-2, with D perhaps matching TRBD1 (6 bases). Germline V gene lookup returns CDR1 MNHEY and CDR2 SMNVEV (reference sequence). The ends were cut back, 6 bases at V and 4 bases at J, with 9 bases in the middle. The CDR3 is 12 residues long. This chain's CDR3 is CASRTGGYGYTF. The DNA for the CDR3 is TGTGCCAGCAGGACAGGAGGCTATGGCTACACCTTC.

This clone occurred a few times. This chain joins TRBV6-1 and TRBJ2-1, with 13 bases lining up with TRBD2. The CDR3 runs 15 residues. The germline V gene has CDR1 MNHNS and CDR2 SASEGT. With 6 bases clipped from V and 4 bases from J, the junction kept 3 bases outside the gene matches. Written as DNA, the CDR3 is TGTGCCAGCAGACCGGGACTAGCGGGGTACAATGAGCAGTTCTTC. Translating it yields CASRPGLAGYNEQFF.

The chain combines TRBV18 with TRBJ2-1; 7 bases fit TRBD2. The CDR3 is 16 residues long. Germline loops: CDR1 KGHSH, CDR2 LQKENI. Germline trimming cut 0 bases from V and 3 bases from J; bases unmatched to any gene: 5. The chain's CDR3 is CASSPPMASGYNEQFF. The CDR3 DNA reads TGTGCCAGCTCACCACCGATGGCTAGCGGCTACAATGAGCAGTTCTTC.